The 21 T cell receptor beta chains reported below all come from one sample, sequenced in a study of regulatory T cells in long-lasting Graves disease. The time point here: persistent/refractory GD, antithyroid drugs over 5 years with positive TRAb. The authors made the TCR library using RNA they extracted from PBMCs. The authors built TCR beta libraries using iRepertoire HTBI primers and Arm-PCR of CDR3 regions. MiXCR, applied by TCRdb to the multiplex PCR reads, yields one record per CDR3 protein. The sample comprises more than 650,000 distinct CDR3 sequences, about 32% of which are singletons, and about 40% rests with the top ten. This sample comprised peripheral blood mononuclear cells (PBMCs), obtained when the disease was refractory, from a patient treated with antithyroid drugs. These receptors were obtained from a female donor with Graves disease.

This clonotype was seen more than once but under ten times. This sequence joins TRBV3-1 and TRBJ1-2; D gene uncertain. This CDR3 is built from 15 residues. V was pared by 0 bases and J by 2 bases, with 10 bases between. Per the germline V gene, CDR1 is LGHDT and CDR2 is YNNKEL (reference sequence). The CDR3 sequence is CASSQDPRRNYGYTF. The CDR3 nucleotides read TGTGCCAGCAGCCAAGATCCCAGGCGGAACTATGGCTACACCTTC.

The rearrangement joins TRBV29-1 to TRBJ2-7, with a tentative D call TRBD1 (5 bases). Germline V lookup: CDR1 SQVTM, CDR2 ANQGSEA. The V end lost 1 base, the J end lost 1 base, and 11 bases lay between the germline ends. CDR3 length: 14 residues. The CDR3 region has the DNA TGCAGCGTTGAAGGGGCAGGGAAATCCTACGAGCAGTACTTC. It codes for CSVEGAGKSYEQYF.

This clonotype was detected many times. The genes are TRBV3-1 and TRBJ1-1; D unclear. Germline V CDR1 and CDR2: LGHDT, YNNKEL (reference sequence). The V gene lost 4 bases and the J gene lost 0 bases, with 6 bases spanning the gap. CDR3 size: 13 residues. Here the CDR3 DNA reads TGTGCCAGCAGCCGAACAATGAACACTGAAGCTTTCTTT. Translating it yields CASSRTMNTEAFF.

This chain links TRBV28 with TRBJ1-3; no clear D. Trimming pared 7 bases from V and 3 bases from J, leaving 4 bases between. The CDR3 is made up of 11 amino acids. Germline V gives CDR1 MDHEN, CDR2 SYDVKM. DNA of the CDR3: TGTGCCAGCAAGGGTGGAAACACCATATATTTT. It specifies CASKGGNTIYF. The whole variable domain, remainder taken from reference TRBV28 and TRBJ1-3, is DVKVTQSSRYLVKRTGEKVFLECVQDMDHENMFWYRQDPGLGLRLIYFSYDVKMKEKGDIPEGYSVSREKKERFSLILESASTNQTSMYLCASKGGNTIYFGEGSWLTVV.

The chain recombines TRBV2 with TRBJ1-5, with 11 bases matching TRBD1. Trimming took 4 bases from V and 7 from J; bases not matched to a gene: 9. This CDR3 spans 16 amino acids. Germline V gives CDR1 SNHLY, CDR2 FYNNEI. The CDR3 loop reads CASSGPGQGGGQPQHF. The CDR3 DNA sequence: TGTGCCAGCAGTGGCCCGGGACAGGGGGGGGGACAGCCCCAGCATTTT. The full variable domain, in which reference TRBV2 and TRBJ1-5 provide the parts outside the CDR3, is EPEVTQTPSHQVTQMGQEVILRCVPISNHLYFYWYRQILGQKVEFLVSFYNNEISEKSEIFDDQFSVERPDGSNFTLKIRSTKLEDSAMYFCASSGPGQGGGQPQHFGDGTRLSIL.

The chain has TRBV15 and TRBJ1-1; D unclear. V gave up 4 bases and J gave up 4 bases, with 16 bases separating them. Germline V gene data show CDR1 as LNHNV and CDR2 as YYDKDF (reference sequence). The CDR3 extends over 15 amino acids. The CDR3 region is CATSNPAVFVTEAFF. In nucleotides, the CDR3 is TGTGCCACCAGCAATCCGGCCGTTTTTGTCACTGAAGCTTTCTTT. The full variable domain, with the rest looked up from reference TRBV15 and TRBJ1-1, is DAMVIQNPRYQVTQFGKPVTLSCSQTLNHNVMYWYQQKSSQAPKLLFHYYDKDFNNEADTPDNFQSRRPNTSFCFLDIRSPGLGDTAMYLCATSNPAVFVTEAFFGQGTRLTVV.

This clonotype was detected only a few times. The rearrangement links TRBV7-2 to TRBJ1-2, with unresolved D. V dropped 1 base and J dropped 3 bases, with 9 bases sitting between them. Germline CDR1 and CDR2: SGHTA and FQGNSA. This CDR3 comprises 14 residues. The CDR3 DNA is TGTGCCAGCAGCTTAGAGTCAGCGTACTATGGCTACACCTTC. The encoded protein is CASSLESAYYGYTF.

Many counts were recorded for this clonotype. The CDR3 bases are TGTGCCAGCAGCCCCACCGGAGCGGCCAACTATGGCTACACCTTC. Residues: CASSPTGAANYGYTF. The rearrangement links TRBV2 to TRBJ1-2, with D unresolved. This CDR3 is built from 15 residues. The V gene's germline CDR1 is SNHLY and CDR2 FYNNEI. Trimming stripped 6 bases from V and 2 bases from J, with 16 bases between.

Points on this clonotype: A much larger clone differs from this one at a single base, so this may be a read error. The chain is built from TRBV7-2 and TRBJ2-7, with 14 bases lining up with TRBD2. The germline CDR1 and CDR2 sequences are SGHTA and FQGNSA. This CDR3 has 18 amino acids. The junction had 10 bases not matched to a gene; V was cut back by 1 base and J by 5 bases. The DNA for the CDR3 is TGTGCCAGCAGCTTAGGACTAGCGGGAGGGAACTGGGACCACGAGCAGTACTTC. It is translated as CASSLGLAGGNWDHEQYF.

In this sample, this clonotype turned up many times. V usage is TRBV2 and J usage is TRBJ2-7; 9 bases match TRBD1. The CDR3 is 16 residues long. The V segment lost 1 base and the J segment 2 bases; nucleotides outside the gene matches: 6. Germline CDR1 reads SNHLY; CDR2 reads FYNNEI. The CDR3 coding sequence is TGTGCCAGCAGTGAAGGCAGGACAGGGGATACCTACGAGCAGTACTTC. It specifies CASSEGRTGDTYEQYF. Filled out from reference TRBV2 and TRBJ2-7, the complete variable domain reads EPEVTQTPSHQVTQMGQEVILRCVPISNHLYFYWYRQILGQKVEFLVSFYNNEISEKSEIFDDQFSVERPDGSNFTLKIRSTKLEDSAMYFCASSEGRTGDTYEQYFGPGTRLTVT.

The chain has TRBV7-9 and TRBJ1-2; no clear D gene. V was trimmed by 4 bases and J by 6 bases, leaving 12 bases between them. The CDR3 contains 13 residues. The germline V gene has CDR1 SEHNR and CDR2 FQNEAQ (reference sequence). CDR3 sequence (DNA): TGTGCCAGCAGCTCACGGGCTTTGGATGGCTACACCTTC. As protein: CASSSRALDGYTF.

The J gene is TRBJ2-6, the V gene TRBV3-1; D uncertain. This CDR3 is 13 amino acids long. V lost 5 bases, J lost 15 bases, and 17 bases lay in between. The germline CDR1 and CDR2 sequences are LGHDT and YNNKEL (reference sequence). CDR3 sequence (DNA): TGTGCCAGCAGCTCAACGACCTCCCCTCGCCTGACTTTC. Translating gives CASSSTTSPRLTF.

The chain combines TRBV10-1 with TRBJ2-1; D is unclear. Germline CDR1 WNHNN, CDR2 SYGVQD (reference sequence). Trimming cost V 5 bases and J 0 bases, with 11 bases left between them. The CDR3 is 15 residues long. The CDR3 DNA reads TGCGCCAGCAGTCCCCTCCCGAGCTCCTACAATGAGCAGTTCTTC. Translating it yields CASSPLPSSYNEQFF.

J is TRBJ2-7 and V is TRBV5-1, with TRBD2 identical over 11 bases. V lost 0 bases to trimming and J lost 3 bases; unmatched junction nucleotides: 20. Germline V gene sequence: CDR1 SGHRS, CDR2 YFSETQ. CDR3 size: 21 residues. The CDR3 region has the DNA TGCGCCAGCAGCTTGGGAACCAGACTAGCGGGGCTTAGAGACCGGGACTACGAGCAGTACTTC. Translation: CASSLGTRLAGLRDRDYEQYF.

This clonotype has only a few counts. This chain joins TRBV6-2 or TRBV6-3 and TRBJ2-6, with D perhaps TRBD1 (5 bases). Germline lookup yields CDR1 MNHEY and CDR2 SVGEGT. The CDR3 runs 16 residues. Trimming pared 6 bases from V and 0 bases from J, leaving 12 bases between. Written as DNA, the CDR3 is TGTGCCAGCAGAAGGGGCGCCACCTCTGGGGCCAACGTCCTGACTTTC. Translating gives CASRRGATSGANVLTF.

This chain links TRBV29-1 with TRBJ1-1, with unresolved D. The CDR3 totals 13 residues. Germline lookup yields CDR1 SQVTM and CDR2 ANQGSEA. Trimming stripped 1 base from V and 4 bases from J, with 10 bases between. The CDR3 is CSVEGGIITEAFF. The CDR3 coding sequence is TGCAGCGTTGAAGGTGGGATAATCACTGAAGCTTTCTTT.

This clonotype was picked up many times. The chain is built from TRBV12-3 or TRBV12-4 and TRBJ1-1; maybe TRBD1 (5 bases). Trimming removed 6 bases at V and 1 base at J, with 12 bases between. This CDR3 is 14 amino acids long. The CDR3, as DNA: TGTGCCAGCAGAGGGGTGGGGGAGAACACTGAAGCTTTCTTT. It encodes CASRGVGENTEAFF.

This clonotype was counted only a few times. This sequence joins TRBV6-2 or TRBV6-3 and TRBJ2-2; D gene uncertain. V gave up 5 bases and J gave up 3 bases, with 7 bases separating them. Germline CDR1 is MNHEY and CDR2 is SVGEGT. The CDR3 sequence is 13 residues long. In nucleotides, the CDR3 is TGTGCCAGCAGTGAAACACACACCGGGGAGCTGTTTTTT. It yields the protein CASSETHTGELFF.

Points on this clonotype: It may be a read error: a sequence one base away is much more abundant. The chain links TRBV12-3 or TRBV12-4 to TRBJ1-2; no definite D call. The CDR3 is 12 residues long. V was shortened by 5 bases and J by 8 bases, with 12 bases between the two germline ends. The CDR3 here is CASSPTLGGYTF. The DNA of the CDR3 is TGTGCCAGCAGTCCTACCTTGGGAGGCTACACCTTC.

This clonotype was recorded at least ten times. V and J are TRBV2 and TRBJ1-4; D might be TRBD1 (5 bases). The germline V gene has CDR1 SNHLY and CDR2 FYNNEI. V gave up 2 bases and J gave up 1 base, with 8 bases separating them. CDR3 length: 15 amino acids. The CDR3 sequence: CASSEFGGTNEKLFF. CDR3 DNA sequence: TGTGCCAGCAGTGAATTCGGGGGAACTAATGAAAAACTGTTTTTT.

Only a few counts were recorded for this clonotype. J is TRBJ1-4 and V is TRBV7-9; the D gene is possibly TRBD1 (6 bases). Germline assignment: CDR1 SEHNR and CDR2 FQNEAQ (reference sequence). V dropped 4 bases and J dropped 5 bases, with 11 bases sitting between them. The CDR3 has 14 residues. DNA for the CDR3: TGTGCCAGCAGCTATGGCAGGGGAAATGAAAAACTGTTTTTT. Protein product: CASSYGRGNEKLFF. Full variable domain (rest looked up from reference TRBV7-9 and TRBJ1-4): DTGVSQNPRHKITKRGQNVTFRCDPISEHNRLYWYRQTLGQGPEFLTYFQNEAQLEKSRLLSDRFSAERPKGSFSTLEIQRTEQGDSAMYLCASSYGRGNEKLFFGSGTQLSVL.